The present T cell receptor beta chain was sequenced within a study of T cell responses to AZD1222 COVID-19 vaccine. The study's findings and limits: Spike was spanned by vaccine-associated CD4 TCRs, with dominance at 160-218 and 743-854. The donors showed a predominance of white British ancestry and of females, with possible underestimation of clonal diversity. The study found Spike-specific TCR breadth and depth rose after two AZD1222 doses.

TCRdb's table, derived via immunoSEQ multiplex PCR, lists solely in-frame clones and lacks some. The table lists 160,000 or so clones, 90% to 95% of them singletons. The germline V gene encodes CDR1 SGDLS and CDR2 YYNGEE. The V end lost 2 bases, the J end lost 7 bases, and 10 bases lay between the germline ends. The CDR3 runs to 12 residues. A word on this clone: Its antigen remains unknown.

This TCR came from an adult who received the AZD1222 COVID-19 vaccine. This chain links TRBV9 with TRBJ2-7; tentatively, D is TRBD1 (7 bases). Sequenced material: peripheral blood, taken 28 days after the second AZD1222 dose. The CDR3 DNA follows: TGTGCCAGCAGCGTGTCAGGGGGGGAGCAGTACTTC. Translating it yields CASSVSGGEQYF.